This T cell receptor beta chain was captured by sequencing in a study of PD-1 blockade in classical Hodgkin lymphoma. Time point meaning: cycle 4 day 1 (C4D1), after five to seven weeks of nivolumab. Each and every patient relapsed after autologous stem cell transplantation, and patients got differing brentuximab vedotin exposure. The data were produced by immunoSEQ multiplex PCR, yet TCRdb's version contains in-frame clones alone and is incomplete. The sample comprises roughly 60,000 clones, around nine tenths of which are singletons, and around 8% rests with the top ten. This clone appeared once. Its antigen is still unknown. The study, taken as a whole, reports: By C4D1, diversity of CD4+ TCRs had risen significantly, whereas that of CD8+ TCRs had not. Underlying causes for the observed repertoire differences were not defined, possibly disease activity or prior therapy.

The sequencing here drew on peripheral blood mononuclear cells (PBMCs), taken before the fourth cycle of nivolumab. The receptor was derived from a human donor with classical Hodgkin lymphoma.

CDR3 bases: TGTGCCAGCAGCCGCCGGGACATTGGAAACACCATATATTTT. Protein sequence: CASSRRDIGNTIYF. The chain recombines TRBV5-4 with TRBJ1-3, with D possibly matching TRBD1 (6 bases). V was pared by 4 bases and J by 3 bases, with 11 bases between. From germline, CDR1 is SGHNT and CDR2 YYREEE (reference sequence). The CDR3 loop spans 14 amino acids.